This T cell receptor beta chain appears in the sequencing data of a study of blood T cell repertoires in COVID-19. Overall study context: PBMCs, B-cell-depleted T cells, or T cells provided the cDNA or gDNA that made up the material.

This table comes from immunoSEQ multiplex PCR, and its TCRdb copy is limited to in-frame clones, with some not included. The repertoire holds fewer than 450,000 clones, with 91% as singletons. CDR3 size: 15 residues. Trimming took 5 bases from V and 4 from J, leaving 15 bases between them. CDR1 SSHAT and CDR2 FNYEAQ come from the germline V gene (reference sequence). This TCR was sampled from a woman aged 18-35 years who had recovered from COVID-19. Material for sequencing was peripheral blood. The V and J genes are TRBV7-7 and TRBJ1-3; a possible D gene is TRBD1 (6 bases). The CDR3 loop is CASSPRGGRGNTIYF. CDR3 bases: TGTGCCAGCAGCCCAAGGGGGGGGCGCGGAAACACCATATATTTT.